The 17 T cell receptor beta chains listed next were all sequenced from one sample in a study of HIV-infected children after antiretroviral therapy interruption. Indicated treatment: PENTA 11 planned treatment interruption arm or continuous ART arm. The TCR library was built from RNA with a 3' RACE protocol and unique molecular identifiers. TCRdb re-derived calls from the 3' RACE reads in MiXCR, one entry per CDR3 protein. This sample has about 7,300 distinct CDR3 sequences; 15% to 20% occur once, and the top ten carry roughly 13%. The specimen comprised CD45RO+ CD8+ T cells from PBMCs, pooled from several time points, sampled from a donor given antiretroviral therapy, either interrupted or continuous. Indicated subset: memory CD8+ CD45RO+ CD45RA- T cells. These receptors were obtained from a pool of human donors with HIV.

This clonotype was seen at least ten times. The genes are TRBV5-1 and TRBJ1-1; 7 bases are shared with TRBD1. Trimming cost V 0 bases and J 7 bases; bases outside gene matches: 12. CDR3 length: 16 residues. Per the germline V gene, CDR1 is SGHRS and CDR2 is YFSETQ. The CDR3, as DNA: TGCGCCAGCAGCTTGGGGCCAATACAGGGGTCCCGTGAAGCTTTCTTT. Encoded protein: CASSLGPIQGSREAFF.

This clonotype was recorded at least ten times. V gene TRBV5-6 combines with J gene TRBJ2-1; D is undetermined. CDR1 SGHDT and CDR2 YYEEEE come from the germline V gene. This CDR3 spans 13 amino acids. V was pared by 1 base and J by 6 bases, with 8 bases between. CDR3 sequence reads: CASSLPFSNEQFF. In DNA, the CDR3 is TGTGCCAGCAGCTTGCCCTTCTCCAATGAGCAGTTCTTC.

This clonotype was counted many times. The chain links TRBV19 to TRBJ1-2; D gene uncertain. V was pared by 3 bases and J by 8 bases, with 19 bases between. CDR3 length: 15 amino acids. CDR1 is LNHDA and CDR2 is SQIVND in the germline V gene (reference sequence). CDR3 protein: CASSIPRVRVTGYTF. DNA for the CDR3: TGTGCCAGTAGTATCCCACGGGTTCGAGTGACCGGCTACACCTTC.

The chain employs TRBV10-3 and TRBJ2-1, with 11 nucleotides matching TRBD1. Per the germline V gene, CDR1 is ENHRY and CDR2 is SYGVKD. V lost 5 bases to trimming and J lost 10 bases; unmatched junction nucleotides: 7. The CDR3 has 14 residues. DNA of the CDR3: TGTGCCATCAGTCCGGGACAGGGGGATCGGGAGCAGTTCTTC. It specifies CAISPGQGDREQFF.

In this sample, this clonotype turned up many times. This sequence joins TRBV13 and TRBJ1-1; perhaps TRBD1 as D (6 bases). There are 14 residues in the CDR3. In germline, CDR1 is PRHDT, CDR2 FYEKMQ (reference sequence). V lost 4 bases and J lost 2, with 11 bases in between. This CDR3 reads CASSYGQINTEAFF. Written as DNA, the CDR3 is TGTGCCAGCAGCTATGGACAGATAAACACTGAAGCTTTCTTT.

By its share, this clonotype is medium-sized (0.01 to 0.1%). The rearrangement links TRBV7-3 to TRBJ1-1; possible D gene TRBD1, 6 bases. V was trimmed by 1 base and J by 2 bases, leaving 8 bases between them. The germline CDR1 and CDR2 sequences are SGHTA and FQGTGA. There are 14 residues in the CDR3. DNA for the CDR3: TGTGCCAGCAGCTTAATTGGGGGCAACACTGAAGCTTTCTTT. As protein: CASSLIGGNTEAFF.

The CDR3 DNA sequence: TGTGCCAGCAGTGAAGAGTGGCAGATGAACCAGCCCCAGCATTTT. It is translated as CASSEEWQMNQPQHF. The rearrangement links TRBV6-1 to TRBJ1-5; no clear D. Trimming shortened V by 1 base and J by 7 bases, and 14 bases separated the two germline ends. The germline V gene encodes CDR1 MNHNS and CDR2 SASEGT. CDR3 size: 15 residues.

By share, this clonotype counts as medium-sized (0.01 to 0.1%). The CDR3: CASSPDVGTEAFF. The DNA of the CDR3 is TGTGCCAGCAGCCCGGACGTGGGCACTGAAGCTTTCTTT. The chain couples TRBV11-1 to TRBJ1-1, with no clear D. Trimming shortened V by 5 bases and J by 4 bases, and 11 bases separated the two germline ends. The CDR3 is 13 residues long. Germline CDR1 SGHAT, CDR2 FQDESV (reference sequence).

This clonotype rates as medium-sized. The chain uses TRBV7-3 and TRBJ1-5; 7 bases are shared with TRBD1. The CDR3 loop spans 17 amino acids. The V gene's germline CDR1 is SGHTA and CDR2 FQGTGA. V lost 5 bases, J lost 4 bases, and 14 bases stayed unmatched. The CDR3 sequence: CASSIKIKTGINQPQHF. DNA of the CDR3: TGTGCCAGCAGCATAAAGATCAAGACAGGGATTAATCAGCCCCAGCATTTT.

This clonotype appeared a few times. The V gene is TRBV5-1, the J gene TRBJ2-7, with a weak D call TRBD1 (7 bases). Germline-derived CDR1 and CDR2 are SGHRS and YFSETQ. Trimming removed 1 base at V and 5 bases at J, with 13 bases between. The CDR3 runs 14 residues. The CDR3 nucleotides read TGCGCCAGCAGCTTGTACCCAGGGGGGAACGAGCAGTACTTC. This translates into CASSLYPGGNEQYF.

The V gene is TRBV20-1, the J gene TRBJ2-7; tentative D call: TRBD1 (6 bases). The V end was cut by 0 bases, the J end by 1 base, with 13 bases between. CDR3 length: 15 amino acids. Looked up from germline, CDR1 is DFQATT and CDR2 is SNEGSKA (reference sequence). The CDR3 sequence: CSARDLQDSSYEQYF. As DNA, the CDR3 is TGCAGTGCTAGAGATCTACAGGACAGTTCCTACGAGCAGTACTTC.

In its sample, this clonotype was seen many times. The CDR3 here is CASRTGQFDEQYF. The CDR3 DNA reads as TGTGCCAGCAGGACGGGACAGTTCGACGAGCAGTACTTC. The chain links TRBV6-5 to TRBJ2-7; 7 bases map to TRBD1. This CDR3 region has 13 residues. Trimming removed 6 bases from V and 5 bases from J; junction bases left unmatched: 7. The germline V gene encodes CDR1 MNHEY and CDR2 SVGAGI.

This clonotype has at least ten counts. The rearrangement uses TRBV6-5 and TRBJ2-3, with TRBD1 as a possible D gene (5 bases). V lost 5 bases to trimming and J lost 5 bases, with 11 bases between them. The germline gives CDR1 MNHEY, CDR2 SVGAGI. The length of the CDR3 is 13 residues. The CDR3 region is CASSDSLLDTQYF. The CDR3 region has the DNA TGTGCCAGCAGTGACAGTTTGCTAGATACGCAGTATTTT.

This clonotype was observed many times. The chain employs TRBV15 and TRBJ2-1; no definite D call. The germline V gene has CDR1 LNHNV and CDR2 YYDKDF (reference sequence). The CDR3 length is 13 residues. Trimming took off 9 bases at V and 0 bases at J, with 9 bases between the two ends. The CDR3 sequence is CATRPSSYNEQFF. The CDR3 region has the DNA TGTGCCACAAGGCCAAGCTCCTACAATGAGCAGTTCTTC.

This clonotype has a handful of counts. The chain carries TRBV3-1 and TRBJ2-2; 10 nucleotides align to TRBD1. The junction had 13 bases not matched to a gene; V was cut back by 6 bases and J by 3 bases. The CDR3 has 18 amino acids. Germline CDR1 LGHDT, CDR2 YNNKEL (reference sequence). The CDR3 DNA is TGTGCCAGCAGTACCGGGGACAGGGGCCCTAGGCACACCGGGGAGCTGTTTTTT. This sequence encodes CASSTGDRGPRHTGELFF.

This clonotype was seen at least ten times. This chain connects TRBV6-2 or TRBV6-3 to TRBJ2-3; either TRBD1 or TRBD2 may supply D (6 bases each). This CDR3 region has 14 residues. Germline CDR1 MNHEY, CDR2 SVGEGT. Trimming cost V 4 bases and J 3 bases, with 11 bases left between them. CDR3 amino acids: CASSLGGSTDTQYF. In DNA, the CDR3 is TGTGCCAGCAGTTTGGGGGGCTCTACAGATACGCAGTATTTT.

By share, this clonotype counts as medium-sized. The chain employs TRBV2 and TRBJ1-5, with 9 bases aligning to TRBD1. V shed 8 bases, J shed 6 bases, and the junction held 11 bases outside the gene matches. The CDR3 runs 15 residues. The germline V gene encodes CDR1 SNHLY and CDR2 FYNNEI. CDR3 nucleotide sequence: TGTGCCAGCTCCGAGCTGGGACAGGGTGTTCAGCCCCAGCATTTT. This translates into CASSELGQGVQPQHF.